These 11 T cell receptor beta chains were all obtained from the same sample, sequenced in a study of shared clonotypes between healthy human individuals. Libraries were prepared by immunoSEQ multiplex PCR; TCRdb keeps only in-frame clonotypes and omits some of them. The sample has 980,000 or so clones, 60% to 85% seen once. Material for sequencing was memory CD4+ T cells sorted from blood. Sample subset: CD45RA-negative fraction. The receptors were sampled from a man younger than 35 in good health.

The chain joins TRBV6-5 to TRBJ1-5; no reliable D call. V shed 2 bases and J shed 6 bases, with 11 bases lying between them. Germline lookup yields CDR1 MNHEY and CDR2 SVGAGI. This CDR3 comprises 14 residues. CDR3 protein: CASSYNREGQPQHF. CDR3 DNA: TGTGCCAGCAGTTACAATAGGGAAGGTCAGCCCCAGCATTTT.

The rearrangement joins TRBV5-1 to TRBJ2-2; tentative D call: TRBD2 (6 bases). Germline CDR1 SGHRS, CDR2 YFSETQ. The CDR3 is made up of 15 amino acids. V shed 8 bases and J shed 0 bases, with 14 bases lying between them. The CDR3 is CASLPGTPNTGELFF. The CDR3 nucleotides read TGCGCCAGTCTCCCCGGGACTCCGAACACCGGGGAGCTGTTTTTT. The variable domain in full, with the rest retrieved from reference TRBV5-1 and TRBJ2-2, is KAGVTQTPRYLIKTRGQQVTLSCSPISGHRSVSWYQQTPGQGLQFLFEYFSETQRNKGNFPGRFSGRQFSNSRSEMNVSTLELGDSALYLCASLPGTPNTGELFFGEGSRLTVL.

This clone was seen just once. This rearrangement joins TRBV6-1 to TRBJ1-1; D remains unclear. In germline, CDR1 is MNHNS, CDR2 SASEGT. Trimming took off 2 bases at V and 0 bases at J, with 7 bases between the two ends. This CDR3 comprises 14 residues. CDR3 sequence reads: CASSEITVNTEAFF. The CDR3 DNA reads as TGTGCCAGCAGTGAAATAACCGTGAACACTGAAGCTTTCTTT.

Comments on this clone: At one end, the junction sequence differs from germline, possibly due to a read error. The CDR3 sequence is CASSLGGFTGELFF. CDR3 nucleotides: TGTGCTAGCAGCTTAGGGGGCTTTACCGGGGAGCTGTTTTTT. The chain has TRBV7-7 and TRBJ2-2, with TRBD1 matching over 7 bases. The V gene's germline CDR1 is SSHAT and CDR2 FNYEAQ (reference sequence). The CDR3 runs to 14 residues.

The V gene is TRBV9, the J gene TRBJ2-5; 9 bases are shared with TRBD1. CDR1 and CDR2 from the germline V gene are SGDLS and YYNGEE. This CDR3 region has 15 residues. V lost 3 bases, J lost 2 bases, and 5 bases stayed unmatched. Written as DNA, the CDR3 is TGTGCCAGCAGCGAATGGGGACAGGGACAAGAGACCCAGTACTTC. Protein: CASSEWGQGQETQYF.

The gene calls are TRBV18 and TRBJ2-5; perhaps TRBD2 as D (6 bases). V lost 3 bases and J 5 bases, leaving 19 bases between the germline ends. Germline CDR1 and CDR2: KGHSH and LQKENI. This CDR3 has 16 residues. In DNA form, the CDR3 reads TGTGCCAGCTCACCCGCTAACGGGGGTATTTTGGAGACCCAGTACTTC. Translated: CASSPANGGILETQYF. Full variable domain (remainder filled in from reference TRBV18 and TRBJ2-5): NAGVMQNPRHLVRRRGQEARLRCSPMKGHSHVYWYRQLPEEGLKFMVYLQKENIIDESGMPKERFSAEFPKEGPSILRIQQVVRGDSAAYFCASSPANGGILETQYFGPGTRLLVL.

Comment on this clone: The sample has other DNA sequences that encode this CDR3 too. The genes are TRBV6-5 and TRBJ2-7, with 7 nucleotides matching TRBD1. The CDR3 has 14 amino acids. The V segment lost 2 bases and the J segment 2 bases; nucleotides outside the gene matches: 3. CDR1 and CDR2 from the germline V gene are MNHEY and SVGAGI. CDR3 residues: CASSYRQGPYEQYF. CDR3 DNA: TGTGCCAGCAGTTACCGACAGGGACCCTACGAGCAGTACTTC.

The chain recombines TRBV10-2 with TRBJ2-5, with D perhaps TRBD1 (5 bases). CDR3 length: 13 residues. The germline V gene encodes CDR1 WSHSY and CDR2 SAAADI. Trimming left V 7 bases short and J 5 bases short, with 14 bases between. The DNA of the CDR3 is TGCGCCAGCATGAGCAGGGTCCACGAGACCCAGTACTTC. It specifies CASMSRVHETQYF.

CDR3 sequence: CASSARTSGRLTDTQYF. The CDR3 coding sequence is TGTGCCAGTAGTGCCAGGACTAGCGGGAGGTTAACAGATACGCAGTATTTT. The J gene is TRBJ2-3, the V gene TRBV19; 14 bases match TRBD2. CDR3 size: 17 residues. Per the germline V gene, CDR1 is LNHDA and CDR2 is SQIVND (reference sequence). The J segment lost 3 bases and the V segment lost 5 bases, leaving 7 bases of the junction unmatched.

This chain joins TRBV10-2 and TRBJ2-6; D remains ambiguous. The germline V gene has CDR1 WSHSY and CDR2 SAAADI. Deletions cut 8 bases from V and 4 bases from J, with 12 bases between. This CDR3 is 14 amino acids long. In DNA, the CDR3 is TGCGCCAGCCGCGACATATCCGGGGCCAACGTCCTGACTTTC. This codes for CASRDISGANVLTF.

The gene calls are TRBV11-2 and TRBJ2-1; D is perhaps TRBD1 (5 bases). CDR1 is SGHAT, CDR2 FQNNGV, per germline. This CDR3 has 13 residues. V lost 5 bases, J lost 9 bases, and 14 bases lay in between. CDR3 sequence (DNA): TGTGCCAGCAGCCACCCAGGGCCCATTGAGCAGTTCTTC. This sequence encodes CASSHPGPIEQFF.